This T cell receptor (beta chain) comes out of a study of shared T cell receptors in the human thymus. TCRdb keeps only in-frame clones here, not all; method: immunoSEQ multiplex PCR. The sample has about 380,000 clones, just under 95% seen once. Trimming removed 3 bases from V and 8 bases from J, with 17 bases in between. Germline CDR1 reads SGHRS; CDR2 reads YFSETQ. The CDR3 length is 15 residues. Sequencing used thymocytes. This rearrangement joins TRBV5-1 to TRBJ1-4, with D uncertain. This receptor was identified in a human donor. CDR3 residues: CASSCGPGMWEKLFF. CDR3 DNA sequence: TGCGCCAGCAGCTGCGGCCCGGGTATGTGGGAAAAACTGTTTTTT. Full variable domain (outside the CDR3, taken from reference TRBV5-1 and TRBJ1-4): KAGVTQTPRYLIKTRGQQVTLSCSPISGHRSVSWYQQTPGQGLQFLFEYFSETQRNKGNFPGRFSGRQFSNSRSEMNVSTLELGDSALYLCASSCGPGMWEKLFFGSGTQLSVL.